A selection of T cell receptor beta chains follows, all from one sample in a study of graft-versus-host responses after intestinal transplantation. The protocol was immunoSEQ multiplex PCR, while the TCRdb copy is restricted to in-frame clones and leaves out a portion. The table lists about 12,000 clones, 70% to 85% of them singletons. The starting material was ileum tissue, obtained around 150 days after intestinal transplantation. Receptors originate from a human patient who received an intestinal transplant, so some T cells may come from the graft donor. The CDR3 runs from the conserved cysteine through the conserved F or W.

J gene,V gene,CDR3 protein
TRBJ1-2,TRBV7-8,CASSPPQAGYTF
TRBJ1-5,TRBV7-8,CAAGAGGNQPQHF
TRBJ2-3,TRBV2,CASSGTGITDTQYF
TRBJ1-4,TRBV6-1,CASSDWGGVGEKLFF
TRBJ2-1,TRBV6-1,CASSEKAGGYNEQFF
TRBJ2-7,TRBV19,CASTATISSYEQYF
TRBJ2-1,TRBV7-2,CASSLLRTSGSGEQFF
TRBJ1-5,TRBV6-6,CASSYGGQGNQPQHF
TRBJ2-3,TRBV10-3,CAISAGQGGTDTQYF
TRBJ2-5,TRBV6-1,CASNPGGTGTQYF
TRBJ2-1,TRBV9,CASSEVGLASYNEQFF
TRBJ2-5,TRBV27,CASSLVARVSWRQETQYF
TRBJ2-7,TRBV4-3,CASSQGGRVGEQYF
TRBJ2-7,TRBV4-1,CASSPLSGQGDWGEQYF
TRBJ1-1,TRBV2,CASSEFGAASTEAFF
TRBJ1-3,TRBV4-1,CASSQDPQGRNTIYF
TRBJ1-1,TRBV27,CASSSRSGVTEAFF
TRBJ2-7,TRBV10-3,CAISEGGGGYEQYF
TRBJ2-3,TRBV5-8,CASSLGLAGTTDTQYF
TRBJ2-5,TRBV5-3,CARSSETGKTQYF
TRBJ2-7,TRBV7-8,CASSLSPSGVNEQYF
TRBJ1-1,TRBV6-1,CASHPDRNTEAFF
TRBJ1-5,TRBV28,CASSLLQRTGRDQPQHF
TRBJ1-5,TRBV11-3,CASSLLTGQPQHF
TRBJ2-5,TRBV15,CATSNPSGGDPRETQYF
TRBJ1-1,TRBV9,CASSVKGNRGEAFF
TRBJ2-7,TRBV6-1,CASSRTGPGF
TRBJ1-5,TRBV28,CASTGLYSNQPQHF
TRBJ2-3,TRBV2,CASRKWGAGGLGDTQYF